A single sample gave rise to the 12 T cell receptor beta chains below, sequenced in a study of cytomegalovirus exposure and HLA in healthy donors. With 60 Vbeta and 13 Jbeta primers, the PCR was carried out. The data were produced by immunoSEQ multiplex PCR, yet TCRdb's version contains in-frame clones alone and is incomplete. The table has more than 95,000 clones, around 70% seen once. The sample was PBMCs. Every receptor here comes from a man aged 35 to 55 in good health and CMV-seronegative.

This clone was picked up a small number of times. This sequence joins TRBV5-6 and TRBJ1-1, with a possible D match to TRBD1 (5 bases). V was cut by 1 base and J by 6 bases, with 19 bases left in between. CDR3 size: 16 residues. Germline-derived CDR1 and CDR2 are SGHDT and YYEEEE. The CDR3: CASSLRAGRVSAEAFF. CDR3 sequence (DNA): TGTGCCAGCAGCTTGAGGGCAGGGAGGGTTAGCGCTGAAGCTTTCTTT.

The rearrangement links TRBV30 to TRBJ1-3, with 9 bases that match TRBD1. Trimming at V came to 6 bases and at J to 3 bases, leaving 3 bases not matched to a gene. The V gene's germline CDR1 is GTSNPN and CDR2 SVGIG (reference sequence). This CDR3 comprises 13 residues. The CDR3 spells CACTGGRGNTIYF. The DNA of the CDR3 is TGTGCCTGTACAGGGGGCCGTGGAAACACCATATATTTT.

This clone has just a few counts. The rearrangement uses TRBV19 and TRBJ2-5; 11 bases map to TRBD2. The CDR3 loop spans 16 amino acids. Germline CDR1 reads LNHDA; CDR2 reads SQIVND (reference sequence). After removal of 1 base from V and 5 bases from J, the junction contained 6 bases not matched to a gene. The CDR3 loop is CASSIVASGRRETQYF. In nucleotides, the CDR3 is TGTGCCAGTAGTATAGTGGCTAGCGGGAGGAGGGAGACCCAGTACTTC.

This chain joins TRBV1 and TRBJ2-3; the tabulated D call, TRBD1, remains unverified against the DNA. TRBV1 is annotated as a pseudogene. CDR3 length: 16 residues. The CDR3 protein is CTSSPPTGIYTDTQYF. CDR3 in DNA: TGCACCAGCAGCCCACCAACAGGGATTTATACAGATACGCAGTATTTT.

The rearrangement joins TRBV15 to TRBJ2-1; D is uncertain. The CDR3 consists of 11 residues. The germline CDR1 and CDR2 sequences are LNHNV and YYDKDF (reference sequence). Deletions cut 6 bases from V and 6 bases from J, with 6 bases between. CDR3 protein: CATSAANEQFF. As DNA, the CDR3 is TGTGCCACCAGTGCGGCCAATGAGCAGTTCTTC.

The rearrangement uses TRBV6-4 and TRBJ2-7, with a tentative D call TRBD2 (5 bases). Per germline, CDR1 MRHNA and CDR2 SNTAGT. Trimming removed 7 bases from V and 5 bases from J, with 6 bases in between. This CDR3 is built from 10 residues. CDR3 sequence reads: CASKRDEQYF. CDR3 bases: TGTGCCAGCAAGAGGGACGAGCAGTACTTC.

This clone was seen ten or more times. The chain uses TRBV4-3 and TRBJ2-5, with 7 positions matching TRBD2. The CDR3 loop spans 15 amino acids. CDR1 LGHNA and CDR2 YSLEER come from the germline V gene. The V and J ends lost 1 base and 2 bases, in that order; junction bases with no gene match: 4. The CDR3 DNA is TGCGCCAGCAGCCAAGCGAGGGGAGGGCAAGAGACCCAGTACTTC. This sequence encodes CASSQARGGQETQYF.

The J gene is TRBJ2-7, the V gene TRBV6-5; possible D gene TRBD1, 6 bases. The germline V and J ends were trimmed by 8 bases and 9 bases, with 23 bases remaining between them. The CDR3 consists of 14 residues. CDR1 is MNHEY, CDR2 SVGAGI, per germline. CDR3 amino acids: CASRPDSHYVGQYF. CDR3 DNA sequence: TGTGCCAGCCGCCCGGACAGCCACTACGTGGGGCAGTACTTC.

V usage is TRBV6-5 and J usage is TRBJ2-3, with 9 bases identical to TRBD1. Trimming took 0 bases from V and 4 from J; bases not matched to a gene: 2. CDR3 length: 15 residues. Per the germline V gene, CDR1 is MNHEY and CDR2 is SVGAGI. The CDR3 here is CASSYSRTGADTQYF. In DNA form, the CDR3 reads TGTGCCAGCAGTTACTCACGGACAGGGGCAGATACGCAGTATTTT.

CDR3 in DNA: TGCGCCAGCAGCTTAAGGGACAGGGTGCATGAGCAGTTCTTC. This translates into CASSLRDRVHEQFF. The rearrangement joins TRBV5-1 to TRBJ2-1; TRBD1 aligns across 9 bases. The germline V gene encodes CDR1 SGHRS and CDR2 YFSETQ. V lost 2 bases, J lost 8 bases, and 5 bases stayed unmatched. CDR3 length equals 14 residues.

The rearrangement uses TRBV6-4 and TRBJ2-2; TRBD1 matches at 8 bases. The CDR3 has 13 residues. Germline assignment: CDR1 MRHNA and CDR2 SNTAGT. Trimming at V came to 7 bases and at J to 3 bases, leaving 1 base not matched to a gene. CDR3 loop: CASKTGDTGELFF. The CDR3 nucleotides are TGTGCCAGCAAGACAGGGGACACCGGGGAGCTGTTTTTT.

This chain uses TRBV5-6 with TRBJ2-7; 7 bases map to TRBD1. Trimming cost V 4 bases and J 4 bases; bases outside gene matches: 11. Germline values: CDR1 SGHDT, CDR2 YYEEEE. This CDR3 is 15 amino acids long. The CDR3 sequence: CASSLMTGIWYEQYF. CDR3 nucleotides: TGTGCCAGCAGCCTAATGACAGGGATCTGGTACGAGCAGTACTTC.